The present TCR beta chain was sequenced within a study of blood T cell repertoires in COVID-19. Study details: The United States, Italy and Spain supplied acute and convalescent COVID-19 samples.

Measured with immunoSEQ multiplex PCR; TCRdb has only the in-frame clones, and not every one. This table holds 200,000 or so clones, less than 90% found once. Each recovered donor of Cohort 3 presented with two negative PCRs, clearance, or symptom resolution. Sequencing input: PBMCs or T cells enriched from blood (not recorded which). The TCR was taken from a woman in her 30s who had recovered from COVID-19.

The CDR3 sequence is CASSLDRAYGYTF. Here the CDR3 DNA reads TGTGCCAGTAGTTTGGACAGAGCCTATGGCTACACCTTC. V is TRBV19 and J is TRBJ1-2; possibly TRBD1 for D (6 bases). Trimming stripped 5 bases from V and 4 bases from J, with 11 bases between. CDR1 is LNHDA, CDR2 SQIVND, per germline (reference sequence). The CDR3 extends over 13 amino acids.